Below, one T cell receptor (beta chain) is given with its context. Lung cancer patients with chemo-refractory metastatic non-small-cell disease were given focal radiation plus CTLA-4 blockade with ipilimumab. These data come from a study of radiotherapy plus CTLA-4 blockade in lung cancer. About the research overall: Among patients, over 15% showed objective responses, and about 31% had disease control.

V was pared by 7 bases and J by 1 base, with 11 bases between. This CDR3 spans 13 amino acids. The germline gives CDR1 MNHNS, CDR2 SASEGT. Profiling relied on immunoSEQ multiplex PCR, and the TCRdb table lists in-frame clones only, not all of them. The table shows just over 60,000 clones, with roughly 80% occurring only once. J is TRBJ2-7 and V is TRBV6-1, with D tentatively TRBD1 or TRBD2 (6 bases each). The sequence was collected from a human donor with non-small cell lung cancer who had a complete response to radiotherapy plus ipilimumab. Specimen: peripheral blood, collected from a patient treated with radiotherapy plus ipilimumab. The chain's CDR3 is CASKGGPSYEQYF. DNA of the CDR3: TGTGCCAGCAAGGGGGGTCCTTCCTACGAGCAGTACTTC.